The 30 T cell receptor beta chains below come from one sample, sequenced in a study of OX40 agonist ivuxolimab in advanced cancers. Library construction relied on the immunoSEQ multiplex PCR assay. TCRdb's version of the immuneACCESS table is confined to in-frame rearrangements and falls short of the full clone set. An unresolved V gene accounts for under half of the shortfall where checked; the remainder is of unknown origin. This sample lists approximately 71,000 clones; roughly 85% were detected once. Jointly, the top ten make up roughly a tenth of the sample. Sequenced material: CD4+ or CD8+ T cells sorted from blood, taken in a trial of the OX40 agonist ivuxolimab. These receptors were taken from an adult with an advanced solid tumor such as melanoma, head and neck, liver or kidney cancer.

This clone was counted a few times. The genes are TRBV18 and TRBJ2-2; TRBD1 might be the D (6 bases). The ends were cut back, 3 bases at V and 5 bases at J, with 10 bases in the middle. This CDR3 contains 14 residues. Germline CDR1 KGHSH, CDR2 LQKENI. The CDR3 sequence: CASSPGGGTGELFF. As DNA, the CDR3 is TGTGCCAGCTCACCTGGGGGCGGAACCGGGGAGCTGTTTTTT.

This chain connects TRBV30 to TRBJ2-1; D is possibly TRBD1 (6 bases). Germline V CDR1 and CDR2: GTSNPN, SVGIG (reference sequence). V shed 2 bases and J shed 0 bases, with 11 bases lying between them. This CDR3 comprises 15 residues. The CDR3 region is CAWSRGTTSYNEQFF. Here the CDR3 DNA reads TGTGCCTGGAGTAGGGGGACCACCTCCTACAATGAGCAGTTCTTC. Full variable domain (rest looked up from reference TRBV30 and TRBJ2-1): SQTIHQWPATLVQPVGSPLSLECTVEGTSNPNLYWYRQAAGRGLQLLFYSVGIGQISSEVPQNLSASRPQDRQFILSSKKLLLSDSGFYLCAWSRGTTSYNEQFFGPGTRLTVL.

The rearrangement joins TRBV27 to TRBJ2-5, with 8 bases aligning to TRBD2. There are 15 residues in the CDR3. CDR1 and CDR2 from the germline V gene are MNHEY and SMNVEV (reference sequence). The V gene end was trimmed by 2 bases and the J gene end by 4 bases; junction bases not matched to a gene: 6. CDR3 amino acids: CASSLSGSRPETQYF. The CDR3 nucleotides read TGTGCCAGCAGTTTAAGCGGGAGCCGGCCAGAGACCCAGTACTTC.

Here the CDR3 reads CASSRGQITEAFF. In DNA form, the CDR3 reads TGCGCCAGCAGCAGGGGGCAGATCACTGAAGCTTTCTTT. This chain connects TRBV4-3 to TRBJ1-1; 7 bases match TRBD1. The CDR3 extends over 13 amino acids. The V gene end was trimmed by 5 bases and the J gene end by 4 bases; junction bases not matched to a gene: 4. Germline loops: CDR1 LGHNA, CDR2 YSLEER.

The chain has TRBV10-2 and TRBJ1-1; D is undetermined. The CDR3 is made up of 13 amino acids. V gave up 5 bases and J gave up 3 bases, with 10 bases separating them. Germline V gene data show CDR1 as WSHSY and CDR2 as SAAADI. The CDR3 sequence: CASSLLGYTEAFF. CDR3 coding DNA: TGCGCCAGCAGTTTACTGGGTTACACTGAAGCTTTCTTT.

V is TRBV15 and J is TRBJ1-4; D ambiguous. CDR1 LNHNV and CDR2 YYDKDF come from the germline V gene (reference sequence). CDR3 length equals 19 residues. Trimming removed 0 bases from V and 0 bases from J, with 17 bases in between. The CDR3 nucleotides read TGTGCCACCAGCAGAGATCCCCCCCGCCTGGGTACAACTAATGAAAAACTGTTTTTT. Translated, it gives CATSRDPPRLGTTNEKLFF.

The rearrangement links TRBV2 to TRBJ1-5; possibly TRBD1 for D (5 bases). Germline CDR1 is SNHLY and CDR2 is FYNNEI. The V end was cut by 0 bases, the J end by 2 bases, with 14 bases between. CDR3 size: 17 residues. CDR3 DNA: TGTGCCAGCAGTGAAGCGCAGAAGGCCAGGGGCAATCAGCCCCAGCATTTT. As protein: CASSEAQKARGNQPQHF.

The V call is TRBV30, the J call TRBJ1-2; 7 bases match TRBD1. The CDR3 consists of 22 residues. The germline gives CDR1 GTSNPN, CDR2 SVGIG (reference sequence). The V segment lost 1 base and the J segment 1 base; nucleotides outside the gene matches: 27. The CDR3 bases are TGTGCCTGGAGTGGACTCATCCCCCCCTTAGAATCAGACAGGGAATATAACTATGGCTACACCTTC. Its protein product is CAWSGLIPPLESDREYNYGYTF.

The chain couples TRBV28 to TRBJ1-2; D gene unclear. The CDR3 is 13 residues long. Trimming stripped 3 bases from V and 2 bases from J, with 7 bases between. CDR1 MDHEN and CDR2 SYDVKM come from the germline V gene. The CDR3 bases are TGTGCCAGCAGTTTGAATCTCAACTATGGCTACACCTTC. Translation: CASSLNLNYGYTF.

The chain is built from TRBV28 and TRBJ1-6; TRBD1 agrees at 7 bases. The CDR3 covers 16 residues. After removal of 7 bases from V and 4 bases from J, the junction contained 10 bases not matched to a gene. Looked up from germline, CDR1 is MDHEN and CDR2 is SYDVKM. CDR3 region: CASTGTVPIYNSPLHF. CDR3 coding DNA: TGTGCCAGCACCGGGACAGTCCCCATTTATAATTCACCCCTCCACTTT.

The J gene is TRBJ2-7, the V gene TRBV6-5; perhaps D is TRBD1 or TRBD2 (5 bases each). This CDR3 has 15 amino acids. V was trimmed by 3 bases and J by 2 bases, leaving 14 bases between them. Germline lookup yields CDR1 MNHEY and CDR2 SVGAGI. The CDR3: CASSYSAGSPYEQYF. Here the CDR3 DNA reads TGTGCCAGCAGTTATTCGGCAGGGAGCCCCTACGAGCAGTACTTC.

The chain recombines TRBV6-5 with TRBJ1-2; maybe TRBD1 (5 bases). The CDR3 consists of 16 residues. V lost 2 bases and J lost 3, with 16 bases in between. The germline CDR1 and CDR2 sequences are MNHEY and SVGAGI. The CDR3 region has the DNA TGTGCCAGCAGTTACACCTCGTCAGGGTCGGACTATGGCTACACCTTC. As protein: CASSYTSSGSDYGYTF.

The V gene is TRBV6-5, the J gene TRBJ2-5; D is ambiguous. Germline CDR1 is MNHEY and CDR2 is SVGAGI. The CDR3 contains 16 residues. The V and J ends lost 4 bases and 0 bases respectively, with 15 bases between them. CDR3 protein: CASSFATATHQETQYF. CDR3 bases: TGTGCCAGCAGTTTCGCGACCGCTACCCACCAAGAGACCCAGTACTTC.

The J gene is TRBJ1-4, the V gene TRBV6-5; 7 positions match TRBD1. After removal of 4 bases from V and 5 bases from J, the junction contained 10 bases not matched to a gene. This CDR3 is built from 16 residues. The V gene's germline CDR1 is MNHEY and CDR2 SVGAGI. CDR3 amino acids: CASSSPRPGQNEKLFF. The DNA of the CDR3 is TGTGCCAGCAGTTCTCCTCGCCCGGGACAGAATGAAAAACTGTTTTTT.

The V gene is TRBV5-1, the J gene TRBJ2-7, with a tentative D call TRBD1 (6 bases). The CDR3 extends over 16 amino acids. Germline CDR1 SGHRS, CDR2 YFSETQ. The V end lost 2 bases, the J end lost 1 base, and 16 bases lay between the germline ends. Here the CDR3 DNA reads TGCGCCAGCAGCTTAACCGCCCCGACAGGTTCCTACGAGCAGTACTTC. It specifies CASSLTAPTGSYEQYF.

This chain connects TRBV18 to TRBJ2-5; 9 positions agree with TRBD1. Looked up from germline, CDR1 is KGHSH and CDR2 is LQKENI. The CDR3 is made up of 16 amino acids. J was trimmed by 2 bases and V by 3 bases; bases with no gene match: 7. CDR3: CASSPATGGRQETQYF. The CDR3 DNA follows: TGTGCCAGCTCACCCGCAACAGGGGGCCGACAAGAGACCCAGTACTTC.

This clone showed up many times. The chain combines TRBV7-9 with TRBJ2-7; D gene unclear. The CDR3 has 14 amino acids. Deletions cut 9 bases from V and 2 bases from J, with 17 bases between. Per germline, CDR1 SEHNR and CDR2 FQNEAQ (reference sequence). CDR3 in amino acids: CARDPGPPTYEQYF. The CDR3 DNA reads TGTGCCAGGGATCCGGGCCCACCCACCTACGAGCAGTACTTC.

There are a few counts of this clone. The chain joins TRBV18 to TRBJ1-1, with D perhaps matching TRBD1 (5 bases). There are 13 residues in the CDR3. The germline V gene has CDR1 KGHSH and CDR2 LQKENI. V shed 3 bases and J shed 7 bases, with 12 bases lying between them. The CDR3, as DNA: TGTGCCAGCTCACCGACCGGGGCCTTTGAAGCTTTCTTT. Its translation: CASSPTGAFEAFF.

V usage is TRBV7-2 and J usage is TRBJ2-3; TRBD1 aligns across 9 bases. CDR3 length: 14 residues. The trim removed 5 bases at V and 1 base at J, leaving 1 base unmatched. Germline V CDR1 and CDR2: SGHTA, FQGNSA. The CDR3 bases are TGTGCCAGCAGCCGGGACAGGGGCACAGATACGCAGTATTTT. Amino acid sequence: CASSRDRGTDTQYF.

The chain carries TRBV5-1 and TRBJ2-3, with 7 nucleotides matching TRBD2. Germline V gene sequence: CDR1 SGHRS, CDR2 YFSETQ. The CDR3 is 16 residues long. The J segment lost 4 bases and the V segment lost 1 base, leaving 9 bases of the junction unmatched. CDR3 sequence: CASSLIIGAGADTQYF. In DNA form, the CDR3 reads TGCGCCAGCAGCTTGATAATCGGTGCGGGGGCAGATACGCAGTATTTT.

The chain combines TRBV7-9 with TRBJ2-5; 12 nucleotides agree with TRBD1. The CDR3 runs to 17 residues. CDR1 and CDR2 (germline): SEHNR, FQNEAQ (reference sequence). Germline trimming cut 5 bases from V and 8 bases from J; bases unmatched to any gene: 15. CDR3 in DNA: TGTGCCAGCAGCCCATGGGACAGGGGGCCCAAGAAGGTTACCCAGTACTTC. Encoded protein: CASSPWDRGPKKVTQYF.

This clone was seen many times. Here the CDR3 DNA reads TGTGCCAGCAGCCCTGCGCGGGGTTTCACCTACGAGCAGTACTTC. Translated: CASSPARGFTYEQYF. The V call is TRBV6-6, the J call TRBJ2-7; perhaps TRBD2 as D (6 bases). This CDR3 is 15 amino acids long. V lost 6 bases and J lost 2, with 17 bases in between. Germline V gene lookup returns CDR1 MNHNY and CDR2 SVGAGI (reference sequence).

The chain links TRBV4-1 to TRBJ2-3; the match to TRBD1 covers 8 bases. Looked up from germline, CDR1 is MGHRA and CDR2 is YSYEKL. Trimming took 1 base from V and 4 from J; bases not matched to a gene: 4. The CDR3 is 15 amino acids. The CDR3: CASSQVDRDADTQYF. CDR3 nucleotide sequence: TGCGCCAGCAGCCAAGTGGACAGGGACGCAGATACGCAGTATTTT.

This clone was seen a single time. The V gene is TRBV25-1, the J gene TRBJ2-7; 9 nucleotides match TRBD1. This CDR3 is 14 amino acids long. After removal of 7 bases from V and 13 bases from J, the junction contained 17 bases not matched to a gene. From germline, CDR1 is MGHDK and CDR2 SYGVNS. The CDR3 DNA sequence: TGTGCCAGCAATGGCATAAGGACAGGGGACCTGCTCTACTTC. Translated: CASNGIRTGDLLYF.

The V and J genes are TRBV6-5 and TRBJ2-2; D unclear. Germline V gives CDR1 MNHEY, CDR2 SVGAGI. This CDR3 has 13 amino acids. Trimming removed 11 bases at V and 0 bases at J, with 10 bases between. The CDR3 coding sequence is TGTGCCGGTCCCGGTGCGAACACCGGGGAGCTGTTTTTT. It translates to CAGPGANTGELFF.

The rearrangement links TRBV7-9 to TRBJ1-2; D not resolved. CDR3 length equals 17 residues. Trimming shortened V by 5 bases and J by 3 bases, and 22 bases separated the two germline ends. The V gene's germline CDR1 is SEHNR and CDR2 FQNEAQ (reference sequence). This CDR3 is CASSLSRGSSGDYGYTF. CDR3 bases: TGTGCCAGCAGCCTCAGCCGGGGTTCATCCGGAGACTATGGCTACACCTTC.

The rearrangement joins TRBV4-1 to TRBJ1-5, with D perhaps matching TRBD1 (6 bases). The germline gives CDR1 MGHRA, CDR2 YSYEKL. Trimming shortened V by 0 bases and J by 10 bases, and 22 bases separated the two germline ends. The CDR3 covers 17 residues. CDR3 nucleotide sequence: TGCGCCAGCAGCCAAGATCGCGGAATGGGGGGCGCGCAACCCCAGCATTTT. Residues: CASSQDRGMGGAQPQHF.

The V gene is TRBV25-1, the J gene TRBJ2-2; 13 bases are shared with TRBD2. Per the germline V gene, CDR1 is MGHDK and CDR2 is SYGVNS. The junction had 9 bases not matched to a gene; V was cut back by 5 bases and J by 3 bases. The CDR3 totals 18 residues. The CDR3: CASSPRTSGGRYTGELFF. The CDR3 coding sequence is TGTGCCAGCAGTCCTAGGACTAGCGGGGGACGGTACACCGGGGAGCTGTTTTTT.

The J gene is TRBJ1-1, the V gene TRBV30, with D possibly matching TRBD1 (5 bases). With 2 bases removed from V and 4 bases from J, the gap between germline ends came to 8 bases. The length of the CDR3 is 12 residues. CDR1 is GTSNPN and CDR2 is SVGIG in the germline V gene (reference sequence). The CDR3 DNA follows: TGTGCCTGGAGTTGGGGCAGCACTGAAGCTTTCTTT. Encoded protein: CAWSWGSTEAFF.

The rearrangement links TRBV9 to TRBJ2-7; TRBD2 matches 13 bases. The J segment lost 3 bases and the V segment lost 4 bases, leaving 4 bases of the junction unmatched. Germline V gene sequence: CDR1 SGDLS, CDR2 YYNGEE. The CDR3 contains 15 residues. CDR3 bases: TGTGCCAGCAGCTCCCGACTAGCGGGGGGCTACGAGCAGTACGTC. Protein product: CASSSRLAGGYEQYV.